These 3 T cell receptor beta chains were sequenced from one sample in a study of control samples from healthy donors and cancer patients. Assay used: immunoSEQ multiplex PCR; TCRdb lists only in-frame clones, some missing. This sample has about 130,000 clones, with about nine tenths found just once. The sample consisted of PBMCs. The receptors stem from a man aged 45 to 65 with head and neck cancer.

V usage is TRBV28 and J usage is TRBJ1-2, with TRBD1 identical over 8 bases. CDR3 length: 18 residues. V was clipped by 3 bases and J by 6 bases; unmatched bases: 18. Germline CDR1 MDHEN, CDR2 SYDVKM. The CDR3 sequence: CASSFFLRRRQGADGYTF. CDR3 DNA: TGTGCCAGCAGTTTTTTCCTCCGTCGGCGGCAGGGGGCCGATGGCTACACCTTC.

The chain uses TRBV29-1 and TRBJ1-1; 7 bases map to TRBD1. CDR3 length equals 13 residues. The V gene end was trimmed by 6 bases and the J gene end by 0 bases; junction bases not matched to a gene: 4. The V gene's germline CDR1 is SQVTM and CDR2 ANQGSEA. CDR3 loop: CSVEGAVNTEAFF. In DNA form, the CDR3 reads TGCAGCGTCGAGGGGGCGGTGAACACTGAAGCTTTCTTT.

The rearrangement joins TRBV7-2 to TRBJ2-3; 16 bases match TRBD2. CDR1 is SGHTA and CDR2 is FQGNSA in the germline V gene. This CDR3 has 17 residues. V dropped 5 bases and J dropped 12; count of bases not matched to a gene: 14. Here the CDR3 DNA reads TGTGCCAGCAGCCAAGCGGGACTAGCGGGAGGGTCAGAAGGACAGTATTTT. Translated, it gives CASSQAGLAGGSEGQYF. The whole variable domain, remainder taken from reference TRBV7-2 and TRBJ2-3, is GAGVSQSPSNKVTEKGKDVELRCDPISGHTALYWYRQSLGQGLEFLIYFQGNSAPDKSGLPSDRFSAERTGGSVSTLTIQRTQQEDSAVYLCASSQAGLAGGSEGQYFGPGTRLTVL.